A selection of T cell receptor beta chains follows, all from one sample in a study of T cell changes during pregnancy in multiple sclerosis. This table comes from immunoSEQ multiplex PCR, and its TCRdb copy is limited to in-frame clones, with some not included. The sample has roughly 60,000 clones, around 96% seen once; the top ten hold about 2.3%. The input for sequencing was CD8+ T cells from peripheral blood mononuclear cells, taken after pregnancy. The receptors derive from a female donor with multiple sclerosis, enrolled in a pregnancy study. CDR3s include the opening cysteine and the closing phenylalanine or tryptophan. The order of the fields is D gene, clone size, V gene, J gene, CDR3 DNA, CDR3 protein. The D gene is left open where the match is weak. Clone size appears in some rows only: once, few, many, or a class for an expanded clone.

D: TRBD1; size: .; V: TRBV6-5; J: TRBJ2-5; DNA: TGTGCCAGCAGTTACTTGGGACAGGGGGAAGAGACCCAGTACTTC; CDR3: CASSYLGQGEETQYF
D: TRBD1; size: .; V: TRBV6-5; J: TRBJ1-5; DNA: TGTGCCAGCAGCCCCGGGACAGGGCAACAGCCCCAGCATTTT; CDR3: CASSPGTGQQPQHF
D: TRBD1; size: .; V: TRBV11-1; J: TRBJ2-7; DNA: TGTGCCAGCAGCTTAGTAGGGAGAGCAGGGGGCGAGCAGTACTTC; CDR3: CASSLVGRAGGEQYF
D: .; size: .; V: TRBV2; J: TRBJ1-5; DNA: TGTGCCAGCAGTGAAACCAGATATAGCAATCAGCCCCAGCATTTT; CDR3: CASSETRYSNQPQHF
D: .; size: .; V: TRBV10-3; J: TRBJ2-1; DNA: TGTGCCATCAGTGAGACGGGAGAGGTATACAATGAGCAGTTCTTC; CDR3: CAISETGEVYNEQFF
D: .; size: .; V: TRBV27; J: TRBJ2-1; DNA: TGTGCCAGCAGTTGGCGGGGTCCGGGGAATGAGCAGTTCTTC; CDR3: CASSWRGPGNEQFF
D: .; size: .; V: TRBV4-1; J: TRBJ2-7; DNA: TGCGCCAGCAGCCAAGGGTCGGAGCTGAGCTCCTACGAGCAGTACTTC; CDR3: CASSQGSELSSYEQYF
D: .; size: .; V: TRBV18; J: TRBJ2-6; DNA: TGTGCCAGCTCACCACCGGCAGGGACTGGGGCCAACGTCCTGACTTTC; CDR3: CASSPPAGTGANVLTF
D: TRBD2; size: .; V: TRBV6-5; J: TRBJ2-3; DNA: TGTGCCAGCAGTTACTCGGACGGGAGGGTCACAGATACGCAGTATTTT; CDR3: CASSYSDGRVTDTQYF
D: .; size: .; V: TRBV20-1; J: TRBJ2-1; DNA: TGCAGTGCTGTCAGGGAAAATGAGCAGTTCTTC; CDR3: CSAVRENEQFF
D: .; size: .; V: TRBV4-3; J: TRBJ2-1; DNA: TGCGCCAGCAGCTCTCGCCCGGGTTCCGTCTCCTACAATGAGCAGTTCTTC; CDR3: CASSSRPGSVSYNEQFF
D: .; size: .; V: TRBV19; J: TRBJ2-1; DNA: TGTGCCAGTAGTATCGGACTATTCAATGAGCAGTTCTTC; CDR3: CASSIGLFNEQFF
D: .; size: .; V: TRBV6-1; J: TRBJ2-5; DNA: TGTGCCAGCATCAGGGGTCTGGAGGAGACCCAGTACTTC; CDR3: CASIRGLEETQYF
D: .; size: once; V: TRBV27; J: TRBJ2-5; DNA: TGTGCCAGCAGTTTAGTCTCTTTCCCCGCGGAGACCCAGTACTTC; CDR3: CASSLVSFPAETQYF
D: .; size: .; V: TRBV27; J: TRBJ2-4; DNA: TGTGCCAGCAGGGAGGGAGAGGGAAACATTCAGTACTTC; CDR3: CASREGEGNIQYF
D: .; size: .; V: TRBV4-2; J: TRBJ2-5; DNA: TGTGCCAGCAGCCAAGCCACGGGAGAGACCCAGTACTTC; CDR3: CASSQATGETQYF
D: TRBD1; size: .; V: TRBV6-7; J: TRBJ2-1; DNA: TGTGCCAGCAGTTACTCAACTTGTGACAGGGGAATGGACTCCTACAATGAGCAGTTCTTC; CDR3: CASSYSTCDRGMDSYNEQFF
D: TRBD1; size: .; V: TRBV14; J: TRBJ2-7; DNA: TGTGCCAGCAGCCAAGAAGGAGGGACAGGGAACGAGCAGTACTTC; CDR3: CASSQEGGTGNEQYF
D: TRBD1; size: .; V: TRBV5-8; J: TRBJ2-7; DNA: TGTGCCAGCAGCTTGGGGAGGACAGGTGTTAACTACGAGCAGTACTTC; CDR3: CASSLGRTGVNYEQYF
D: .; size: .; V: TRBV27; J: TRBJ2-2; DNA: TGTGCCAGCAGTTTCCTCGCGCGGGGCGGGACCGGGGAGCTGTTTTTT; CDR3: CASSFLARGGTGELFF
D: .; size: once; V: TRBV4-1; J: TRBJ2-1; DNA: TGCGCCAGCAGCCAAGAAACTAGCCCGTACAATGAGCAGTTCTTC; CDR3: CASSQETSPYNEQFF
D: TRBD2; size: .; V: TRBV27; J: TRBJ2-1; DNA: TGTGCCAGCAGTTTAACGAGCGGGAGCTCCTACAATGAGCAGTTCTTC; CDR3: CASSLTSGSSYNEQFF